This TCR beta chain emerged from a study of identical twins listed by TCRdb under 2016. Describing the broader study: To test whether fetal clonotypes persist, this study deep-sequenced TCR alpha and beta repertoires from monozygotic twins, from unrelated adults of various ages, and from cord blood. Replicate twin experiments were performed at different times using different library preparation protocols to rule out contamination. The paper as a whole reports these results and caveats: In monozygotic twins, out-of-frame TCR alpha sharing was systematically underestimated by recombination models, although the models agreed with sharing between unrelated individuals. Zero-insertion analyses could be partly confounded by invariant T cells such as MAIT and iNKT, though diverse VJ usage argued against such confounding for most clonotypes. Because the same donors could not be followed over many years, conclusions were based on cross-sectional statistical analysis. Abundant cord blood beta clonotypes carried fewer insertions; young adult naive repertoires showed a weaker similar trend, while memory repertoires showed none. Compared with coincidental sharing between unrelated individuals, out-of-frame TCR alpha sequences shared between twins showed an excess of sequences with low generation probability. The excess sharing between twins in beta out-of-frame sequences was weaker because fewer shared sequences reduced the signal-to-noise ratio.

Library method: 5' RACE. The sample was run on an Illumina HiSeq 2000. A universal primer binding site was introduced by template switching, and a unique molecular identifier was present in the final cDNA, enabling accurate counting of TCR cDNA molecules. Specific primers in the conserved constant-segment region were used to synthesize first-strand cDNA for the TCR alpha and beta chains. Each cDNA library was double barcoded, with a SMART-Mk sample barcode plus Illumina barcodes, to control for contamination. Two successive PCR steps introduced TruSeq adapter sequences along with Illumina sample barcodes. The TCR alpha and beta cDNA libraries were sequenced on the Illumina HiSeq platform using custom primers. On the authors' methods: Unique molecular identifiers were extracted from raw reads with MiGEC, and CDR3 positions were determined with MiXCR. Recombination models were inferred per individual with the repgenHMM and IGoR tools using an EM algorithm. The tcR package in R was used for shared clonotype analysis, with sharing normalized by the product of cloneset sizes. To study raw recombination free of thymic and clonal selection effects, out-of-frame nonproductive sequences were analyzed. TCRdb applied fastp at Q25 and MiXCR to the public reads, then kept only in-frame beta chains. Each CDR3 protein gets just one entry, which takes the most common genes and DNA from the rows behind it. In this record, the V and J calls reflect TCRdb's handling and not the investigators' own analysis. The sample has about 240,000 distinct CDR3 sequences on record, about 11% of them singletons. The ten top clones hold 10% of the sample.

This clonotype was seen ten or more times. The clone's antigen remains unknown. No qualities accompany the bases; no much larger clone lies one base away. All donors were healthy Caucasians. Miltenyi CD45RO+ enrichment and human naive T-cell isolation kits were used to isolate memory (CD45RO+) and naive T cells from PBMC. The sequence was obtained from a man aged 45 to 65 in good health. Sequenced input: memory T cells sorted from blood. The label giving this sample's cell subset or site can be read as: CD45RO+ enriched T cells.

The DNA is TGTGCCAGCAGGCAGGGGGGAATGAACACTGAAGCTTTCTTT. This is translated as CASRQGGMNTEAFF. Recombination linked TRBV6-1 to TRBJ1-1; 7 middle bases align to TRBD1. The CDR3, cysteine through phenylalanine, is 14 amino acids long. Only the CDR3 DNA stays, 42 bases, in frame from base 1. Based on the germline V gene, the CDR1 and CDR2 sequences are MNHNS and SASEGT. V loses 6 bases at its end and J loses 0 bases; junction bases beyond the gene matches: 4.